This is a list of T cell receptor beta chains from one sample in a study of sequential checkpoint blockade in melanoma. Using immunoSEQ multiplex PCR, the repertoire was profiled, and TCRdb retains in-frame clones only, with some absent. The sample lists some 40,000 clones; roughly 90% were seen once. The material was CD8+ T cells sorted from blood (inferred from file names), obtained from a patient given nivolumab and ipilimumab in sequence. Source of these receptors: a human donor with melanoma. Both conserved end residues are part of each CDR3. The D gene is left open where the match is weak. For some rows the clone size is stated as once, few or many, or as a class when expanded; others skip it.

d_gene,v_gene,j_gene,abundance,CDR3nt,CDR3aa
NA,TRBV4-1,TRBJ1-6,NA,TGCGCCAGCAGCCAAGATGCTGGCAATTCACCCCTCCACTTT,CASSQDAGNSPLHF
NA,TRBV10-3,TRBJ1-5,NA,TGTGCCATCAGTGGGGGGCATCAGCCCCAGCATTTT,CAISGGHQPQHF
TRBD1,TRBV11-3,TRBJ2-2,NA,TGTGCCAGCAGCCGAAGACAGGGGAACACCGGGGAGCTGTTTTTT,CASSRRQGNTGELFF
NA,TRBV27,TRBJ1-2,NA,TGTGCCAGCTCTAGAGGGGGAATAAACACCTTC,CASSRGGINTF
NA,TRBV15,TRBJ2-1,NA,TGTGCCACCGAGGTTTGGGTTGGAGACAATGAGCAGTTCTTC,CATEVWVGDNEQFF
NA,TRBV4-3,TRBJ1-1,NA,TGCGCCAGCAGCCAAGAATCCGGGACTAGAAACACTGAAGCTTTCTTT,CASSQESGTRNTEAFF
NA,TRBV7-9,TRBJ2-7,NA,TGTGCCAGCAGCTATACAGGGTACGAGCAGTACTTC,CASSYTGYEQYF
TRBD1,TRBV10-3,TRBJ1-2,few,TGTGCCACCGGACAGGATGGCTACACCTTC,CATGQDGYTF
TRBD1,TRBV28,TRBJ1-4,NA,TGTGCCAGCAGATCCGGACAGGGAGTAAGTGAAAAACTGTTTTTT,CASRSGQGVSEKLFF
NA,TRBV28,TRBJ2-7,NA,TGTGCCAGCAGAACAACAGGGTCCTACGAGCAGTGCTTC,CASRTTGSYEQCF
NA,TRBV28,TRBJ1-5,NA,TGTGCCAGCAGCACTAGAGTTTTCGGCTCTTACGGACTTGCCGGTCAGCCCCAGCACTTT,CASSTRVFGSYGLAGQPQHF
TRBD2,TRBV9,TRBJ2-3,NA,TGTGCCAGCAGCGATGGGACTAGCGGGAGGTCTACGGATACGCAGTATTTT,CASSDGTSGRSTDTQYF
TRBD2,TRBV12-5,TRBJ2-4,NA,TGTGCTAGTGGTTTGGCGAAATCCGGGACTAGCGGGTTGCTAGCCAAAAACATTCAGTACTTC,CASGLAKSGTSGLLAKNIQYF
TRBD2,TRBV27,TRBJ2-7,NA,TGTGCCAGCAGTTTAGGCGGGAGGGGGTACTACGAGCAGTACTTC,CASSLGGRGYYEQYF
NA,TRBV5-1,TRBJ1-2,NA,TGCGCCAGCAGCTTCACAGGGCATGGCTACACCTTC,CASSFTGHGYTF
TRBD1,TRBV27,TRBJ1-1,NA,TGTGCCAGCAGTTTATCCGCAGGGGGTTGGACTGAAGCTTTCTTT,CASSLSAGGWTEAFF
NA,TRBV9,TRBJ1-2,NA,TGTGCCAGCAGCGCCACTTCAGGAGCGGGGCTTTATGGCTACACCTTC,CASSATSGAGLYGYTF
TRBD1,TRBV11-3,TRBJ2-5,NA,TGTGCCAGCAGCTTCTGGACAGGGGGCTTTGAGACCCAGTACTTC,CASSFWTGGFETQYF
NA,TRBV7-9,TRBJ2-3,NA,TGTGCCAGCAGCGATCCCTCCGGTTCCCTAGGCCCCACAGATACGCAGTATTTT,CASSDPSGSLGPTDTQYF
TRBD1,TRBV10-2,TRBJ2-5,NA,TGCGCCAGCAGAACCGGGACAGCGGTGGACCAGTACTTC,CASRTGTAVDQYF
TRBD2,TRBV7-6,TRBJ2-7,NA,TGTGCCAGCAGCGCGGGACTAGCGGGAGGGGAGCAGTACTTC,CASSAGLAGGEQYF
TRBD1,TRBV27,TRBJ1-5,NA,TGTGCCAGCAGCGTCGGACAGGATCAGCCCCAGCATTTT,CASSVGQDQPQHF
TRBD1,TRBV11-2,TRBJ2-7,NA,TGTGCCAGCAGCTTAGGGACAGGGCGTAGTCGCGAGCAGTACTTC,CASSLGTGRSREQYF
TRBD2,TRBV9,TRBJ2-2,NA,TGTGCCAGCTCCACGGGACTAGCGGGCCCGAACACCGGGGAGCTGTTTTTT,CASSTGLAGPNTGELFF
TRBD2,TRBV9,TRBJ2-3,NA,TGTGCCAGCAGTACTAGCGGGAACGCAGATACGCAGTATTTT,CASSTSGNADTQYF
NA,TRBV19,TRBJ1-4,NA,TGTGCCAGTAGTATGTCGGGGGACGAAAAACTGTTTTTT,CASSMSGDEKLFF
NA,TRBV29-1,TRBJ2-7,NA,TGCAGCGTTTACACGGTCGGGTACGAGCAGTACTTC,CSVYTVGYEQYF
TRBD1,TRBV13,TRBJ1-2,NA,TGTGCCAGCAGCTCGACCGGGACAGGGGGCGCGTATTATGGCTACACCTTC,CASSSTGTGGAYYGYTF